This T cell receptor beta chain was captured in a study of response to subunit inactivated influenza vaccine. This clonotype has at least ten counts. A single record per CDR3 protein comes from TCRdb applying MiXCR to the RT-PCR reads. This sample has approximately 520,000 distinct CDR3 sequences, with 25% found just once. CDR1 and CDR2 (germline): SQVTM, ANQGSEA. The CDR3 contains 13 residues. V lost 6 bases, J lost 6 bases, and 18 bases lay in between. The V and J genes are TRBV29-1 and TRBJ2-7; tentatively, D is TRBD2 (6 bases). This TCR was sampled from a man aged 50-60 years who received an inactivated influenza vaccine. This specimen consisted of CD4+ T cells sorted from PBMCs, obtained 5 to 6 days after vaccination. In DNA, the CDR3 is TGCAGCGTGGGACGGGAGACCTCTACCGAGCAGTACTTC. This translates into CSVGRETSTEQYF.